The sequence of this T cell receptor beta chain was determined in a study of cytomegalovirus exposure and HLA in healthy donors. The trim removed 1 base at V and 0 bases at J, leaving 9 bases unmatched. CDR3 length equals 18 residues. The germline CDR1 and CDR2 sequences are SGHAT and FQNNGV. The PCR used 60 Vbeta and 13 Jbeta primers. Using immunoSEQ multiplex PCR, the repertoire was profiled, and TCRdb retains in-frame clones only, with some absent. The table includes approximately 100,000 clones, 77% detected once. The clonotype was recovered from a man in his forties or fifties in good health and CMV-seropositive. V and J are TRBV11-2 and TRBJ2-1; 7 nucleotides align to TRBD2. The source material was PBMCs. CDR3 in DNA: TGTGCCAGCAGCTTAGCACCACCCCGCGGGGGCTCCTACAATGAGCAGTTCTTC. As protein: CASSLAPPRGGSYNEQFF.